This TCR beta chain is from a study of blood T cell repertoires in COVID-19. Overall study context: From T cells, B-cell-depleted T cells, or PBMCs came the material, which was cDNA or gDNA.

The method was immunoSEQ multiplex PCR; TCRdb's version includes in-frame clones alone and lacks a portion of them. This table holds some 80,000 clones, about 89% found once. This CDR3 region has 16 residues. V dropped 5 bases and J dropped 4 bases, with 18 bases sitting between them. Germline V lookup: CDR1 MGHRA, CDR2 YSYEKL. Sequenced material: peripheral blood. The genes are TRBV4-1 and TRBJ2-1, with TRBD1 as a possible D gene (6 bases). The sequence was obtained from a man in his forties or fifties with active or convalescent COVID-19. CDR3 nucleotides: TGCGCCAGCAGCATACGCCGGGACACAGGATACAATGAGCAGTTCTTC. Translating gives CASSIRRDTGYNEQFF.